This T cell receptor (beta chain) was recorded in a study of graft-versus-host responses after intestinal transplantation. Overall study: Transplant recipients had multivisceral, liver-intestinal, or isolated intestinal grafts. Anti-thymocyte globulin served as induction for all recipients, who then took tacrolimus and steroids for 2 to 4 years.

Clones were sequenced by immunoSEQ multiplex PCR, and TCRdb holds only the in-frame ones, with some missing. The table includes 75,000 to 100,000 clones, roughly nine tenths detected once. CDR3 length equals 17 residues. The germline gives CDR1 SGHTA, CDR2 FQGNSA. Trimming cost V 5 bases and J 0 bases; bases outside gene matches: 8. General study results and limits: Recipient marrow held GvH clones, some first seen in ileum or blood. HvG clone declines early post-transplant were associated with peak circulating GvH levels.

Concerning this clone: Its cognate antigen is unknown.

V usage is TRBV7-2 and J usage is TRBJ2-4; 9 bases align to TRBD2. The sequences come from unstimulated CD4+ T cells sorted from spleen or lymph node cells, collected before transplant. The TCR was taken from a human donor who was the organ donor for an intestinal transplant. The CDR3 reads CASSPWASGVAKNIQYF. Written as DNA, the CDR3 is TGTGCCAGCAGCCCGTGGGCTAGCGGGGTAGCCAAAAACATTCAGTACTTC.